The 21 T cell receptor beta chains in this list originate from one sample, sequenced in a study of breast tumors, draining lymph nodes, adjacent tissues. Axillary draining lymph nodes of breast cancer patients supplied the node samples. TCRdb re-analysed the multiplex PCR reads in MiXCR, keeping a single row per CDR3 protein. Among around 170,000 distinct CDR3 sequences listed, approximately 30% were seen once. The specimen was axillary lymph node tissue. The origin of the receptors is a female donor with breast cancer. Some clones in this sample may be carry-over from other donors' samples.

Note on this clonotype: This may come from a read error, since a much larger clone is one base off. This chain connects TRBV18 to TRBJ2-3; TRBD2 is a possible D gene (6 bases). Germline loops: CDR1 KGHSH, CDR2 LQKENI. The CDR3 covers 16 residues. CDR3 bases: TGTGCCAGCTCACCAGGACTAAACCCATTCACAGGTACGCAGTATTTT. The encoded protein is CASSPGLNPFTGTQYF.

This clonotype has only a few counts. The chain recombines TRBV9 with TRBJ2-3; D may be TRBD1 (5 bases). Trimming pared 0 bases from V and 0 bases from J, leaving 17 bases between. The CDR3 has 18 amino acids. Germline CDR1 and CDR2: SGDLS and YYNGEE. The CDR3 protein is CASSVVGGHEHSTDTQYF. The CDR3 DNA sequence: TGTGCCAGCAGCGTAGTTGGTGGACACGAACATAGCACAGATACGCAGTATTTT.

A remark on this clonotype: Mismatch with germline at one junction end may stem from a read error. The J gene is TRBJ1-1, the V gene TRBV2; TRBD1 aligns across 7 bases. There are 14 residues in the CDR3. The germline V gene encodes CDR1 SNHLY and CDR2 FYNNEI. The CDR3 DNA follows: TGTGCCAGCTTAACAGGGGCGACCGCAACCCAAGATCCCTTT. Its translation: CASLTGATATQDPF.

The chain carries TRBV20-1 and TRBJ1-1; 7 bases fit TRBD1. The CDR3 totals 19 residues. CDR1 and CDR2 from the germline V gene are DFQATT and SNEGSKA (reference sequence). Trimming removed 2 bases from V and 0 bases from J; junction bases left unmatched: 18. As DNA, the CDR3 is TGCAGTGCTAGACTCCCAGCGCGGGACAGCGTCTTCATGAACACTGAAGCTTTCTTT. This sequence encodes CSARLPARDSVFMNTEAFF.

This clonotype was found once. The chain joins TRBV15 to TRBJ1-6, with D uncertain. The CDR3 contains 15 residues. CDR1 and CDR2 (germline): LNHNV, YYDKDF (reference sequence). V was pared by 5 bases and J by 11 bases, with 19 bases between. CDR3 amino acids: CATSGVAERNPPLHF. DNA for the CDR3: TGTGCCACCAGCGGAGTTGCAGAGCGGAATCCACCCCTCCACTTT.

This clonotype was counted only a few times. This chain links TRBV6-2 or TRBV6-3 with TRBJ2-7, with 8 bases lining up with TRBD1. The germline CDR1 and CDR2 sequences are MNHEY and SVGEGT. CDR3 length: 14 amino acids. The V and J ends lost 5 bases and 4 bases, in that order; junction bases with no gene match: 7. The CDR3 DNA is TGTGCCAGCAGTAACCGACAGGGGCGGTACGAGCAGTACTTC. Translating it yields CASSNRQGRYEQYF.

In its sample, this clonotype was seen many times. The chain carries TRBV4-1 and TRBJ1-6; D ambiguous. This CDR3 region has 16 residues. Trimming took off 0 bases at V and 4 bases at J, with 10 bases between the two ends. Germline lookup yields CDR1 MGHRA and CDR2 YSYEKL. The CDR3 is CASSQDLALYNSPLHF. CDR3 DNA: TGCGCCAGCAGCCAAGATCTGGCATTATATAATTCACCCCTCCACTTT.

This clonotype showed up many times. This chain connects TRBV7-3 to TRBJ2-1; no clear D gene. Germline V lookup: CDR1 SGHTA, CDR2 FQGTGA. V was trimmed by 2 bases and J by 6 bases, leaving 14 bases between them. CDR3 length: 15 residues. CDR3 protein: CASSLGASGSNEQFF. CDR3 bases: TGTGCCAGCAGCTTAGGAGCCTCAGGTTCCAATGAGCAGTTCTTC. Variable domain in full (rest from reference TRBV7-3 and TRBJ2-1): GAGVSQTPSNKVTEKGKYVELRCDPISGHTALYWYRQSLGQGPEFLIYFQGTGAADDSGLPNDRFFAVRPEGSVSTLKIQRTERGDSAVYLCASSLGASGSNEQFFGPGTRLTVL.

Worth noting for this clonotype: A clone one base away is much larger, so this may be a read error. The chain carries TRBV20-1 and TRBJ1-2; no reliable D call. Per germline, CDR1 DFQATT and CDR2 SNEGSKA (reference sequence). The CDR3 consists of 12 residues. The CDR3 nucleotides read TGCAGTGCTAGGACGGACGCCTATGGCTCCACCTTC. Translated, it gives CSARTDAYGSTF.

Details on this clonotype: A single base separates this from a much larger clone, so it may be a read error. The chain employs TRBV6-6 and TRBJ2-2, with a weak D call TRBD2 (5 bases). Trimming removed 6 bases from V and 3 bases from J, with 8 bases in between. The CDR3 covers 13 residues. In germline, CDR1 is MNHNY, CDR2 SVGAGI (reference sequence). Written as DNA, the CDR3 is TGTGCCAGCAGGCGGACTGACACCGGGGAGCTGTTTTTT. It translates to CASRRTDTGELFF.

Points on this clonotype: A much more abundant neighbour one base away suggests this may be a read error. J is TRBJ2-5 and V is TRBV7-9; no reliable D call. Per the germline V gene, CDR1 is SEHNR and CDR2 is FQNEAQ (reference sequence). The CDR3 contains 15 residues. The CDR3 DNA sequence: TGTGCCAGCAGCACTAACGTGCGTTTAGGAGAGACCCAGCACTTC. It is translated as CASSTNVRLGETQHF.

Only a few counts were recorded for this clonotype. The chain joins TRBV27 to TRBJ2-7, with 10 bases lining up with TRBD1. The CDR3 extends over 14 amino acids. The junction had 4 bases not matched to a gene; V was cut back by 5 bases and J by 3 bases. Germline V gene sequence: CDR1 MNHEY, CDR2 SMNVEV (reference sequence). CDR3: CASSTRTGGYEQYF. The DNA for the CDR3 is TGTGCCAGCAGTACCCGGACAGGGGGCTACGAGCAGTACTTC.

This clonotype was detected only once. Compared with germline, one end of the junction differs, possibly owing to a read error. The CDR3 coding sequence is TGCAGCGTTGAACGGAGGGACACAGATACACAGTATTTT. This translates into CSVERRDTDTQYF. V and J are TRBV29-1 and TRBJ2-3, with D possibly being TRBD1 or TRBD2 (6 bases each). The germline CDR1 and CDR2 sequences are SQVTM and ANQGSEA. The CDR3 is 13 residues long.

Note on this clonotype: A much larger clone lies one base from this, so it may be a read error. CDR3 sequence (DNA): TGCAGCGTTCAAAGAGAATTTGGGACTAGCGGGCAAGGGACCCAGTACTTC. It translates to CSVQREFGTSGQGTQYF. This chain joins TRBV29-1 and TRBJ2-5; 12 bases line up with TRBD2. Germline V lookup: CDR1 SQVTM, CDR2 ANQGSEA. CDR3 length equals 17 residues.

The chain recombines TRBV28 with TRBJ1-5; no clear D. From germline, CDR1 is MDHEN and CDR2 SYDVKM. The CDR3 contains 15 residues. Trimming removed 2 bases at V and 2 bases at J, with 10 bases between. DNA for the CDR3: TGTGCCAGCAGTTTAGGCAGCATCGGCAATCAGCCCCAGCATTTT. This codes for CASSLGSIGNQPQHF.

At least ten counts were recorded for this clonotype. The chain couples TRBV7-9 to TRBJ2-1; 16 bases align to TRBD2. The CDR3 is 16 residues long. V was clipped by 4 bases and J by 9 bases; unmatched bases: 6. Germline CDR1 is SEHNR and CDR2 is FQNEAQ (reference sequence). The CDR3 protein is CASSSGLAGGLAEQFF. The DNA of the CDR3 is TGTGCCAGCAGCTCGGGACTAGCGGGAGGGCTTGCTGAGCAGTTCTTC.

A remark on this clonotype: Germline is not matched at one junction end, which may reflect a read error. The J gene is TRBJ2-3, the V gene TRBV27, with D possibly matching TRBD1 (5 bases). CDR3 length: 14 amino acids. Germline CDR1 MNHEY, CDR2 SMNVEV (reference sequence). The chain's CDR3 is CASSPCSGRDTHYF. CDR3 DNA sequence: TGTGCCAGCAGTCCCTGTTCAGGGCGCGATACGCATTATTTT.

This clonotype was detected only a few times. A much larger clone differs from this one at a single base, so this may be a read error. CDR3 nucleotides: TGTGCCAGCAGTTTCGTCGAAGCGGGAGGGCCTTCCGAGCAGTACTTC. This gives the protein CASSFVEAGGPSEQYF. The chain joins TRBV12-3 or TRBV12-4 to TRBJ2-7; 10 nucleotides match TRBD2. Trimming removed 3 bases from V and 6 bases from J; junction bases left unmatched: 11. The CDR3 is 16 amino acids.

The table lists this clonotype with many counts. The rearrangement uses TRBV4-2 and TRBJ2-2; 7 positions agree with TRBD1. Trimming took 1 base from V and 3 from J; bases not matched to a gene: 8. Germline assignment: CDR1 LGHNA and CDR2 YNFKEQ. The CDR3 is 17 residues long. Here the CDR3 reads CASSQGPPGQYTGELFF. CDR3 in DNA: TGTGCCAGCAGCCAAGGGCCTCCGGGACAGTACACCGGGGAGCTGTTTTTT.

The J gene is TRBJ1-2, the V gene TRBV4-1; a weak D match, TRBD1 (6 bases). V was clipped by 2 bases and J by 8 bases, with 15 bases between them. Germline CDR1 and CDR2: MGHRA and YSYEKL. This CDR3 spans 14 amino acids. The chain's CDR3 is CASSQSGAGKGYTF. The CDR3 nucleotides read TGCGCCAGCAGCCAATCAGGGGCAGGGAAGGGCTACACCTTC.

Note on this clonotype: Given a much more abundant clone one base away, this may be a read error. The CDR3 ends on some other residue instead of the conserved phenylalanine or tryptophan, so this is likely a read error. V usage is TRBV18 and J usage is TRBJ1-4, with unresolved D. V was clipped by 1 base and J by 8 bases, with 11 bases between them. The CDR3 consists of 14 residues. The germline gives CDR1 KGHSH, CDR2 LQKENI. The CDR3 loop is CASSPRTRNEKLFS. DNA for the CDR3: TGTGCCAGCTCACCACGGACGAGGAACGAAAAACTGTTTTCT.